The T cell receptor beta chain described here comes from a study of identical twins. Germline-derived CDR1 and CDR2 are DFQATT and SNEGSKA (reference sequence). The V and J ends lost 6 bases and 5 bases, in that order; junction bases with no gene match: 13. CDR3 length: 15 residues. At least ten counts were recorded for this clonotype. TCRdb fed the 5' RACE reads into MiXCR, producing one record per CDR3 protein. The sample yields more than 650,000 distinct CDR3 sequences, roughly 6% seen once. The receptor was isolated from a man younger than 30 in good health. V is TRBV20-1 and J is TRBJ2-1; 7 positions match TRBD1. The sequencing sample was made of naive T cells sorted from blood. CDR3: CSAIYTGEYDNEQFF. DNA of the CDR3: TGCAGTGCGATATACACAGGGGAGTATGACAATGAGCAGTTCTTC.